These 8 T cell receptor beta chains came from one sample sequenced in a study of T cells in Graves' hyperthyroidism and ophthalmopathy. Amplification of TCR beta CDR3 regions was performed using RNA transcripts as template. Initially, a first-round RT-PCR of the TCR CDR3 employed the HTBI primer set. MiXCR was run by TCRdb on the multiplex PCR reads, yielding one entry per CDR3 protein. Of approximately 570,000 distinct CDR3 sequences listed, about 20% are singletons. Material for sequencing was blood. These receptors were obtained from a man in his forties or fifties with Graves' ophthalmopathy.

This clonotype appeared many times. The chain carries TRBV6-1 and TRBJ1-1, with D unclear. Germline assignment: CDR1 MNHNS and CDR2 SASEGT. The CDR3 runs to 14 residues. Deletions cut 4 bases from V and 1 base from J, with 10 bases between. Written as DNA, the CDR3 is TGTGCCAGCAGTGTCAAAGGTGGGAACACTGAAGCTTTCTTT. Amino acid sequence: CASSVKGGNTEAFF.

CDR3 DNA: TGTGCCAGCAGATTACGGACAGCGATGAACACTGAAGCTTTCTTT. This gives the protein CASRLRTAMNTEAFF. The chain recombines TRBV2 with TRBJ1-1, with D possibly matching TRBD1 (6 bases). CDR3 length: 15 residues. Germline lookup yields CDR1 SNHLY and CDR2 FYNNEI. V was shortened by 6 bases and J by 0 bases, with 14 bases between the two germline ends.

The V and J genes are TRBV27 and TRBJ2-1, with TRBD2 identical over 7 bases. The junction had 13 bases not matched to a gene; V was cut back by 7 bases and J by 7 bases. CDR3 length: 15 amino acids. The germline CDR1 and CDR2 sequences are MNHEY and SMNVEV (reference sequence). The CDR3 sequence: CASTPGSGEGNEQFF. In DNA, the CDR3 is TGTGCCAGCACTCCTGGAAGCGGGGAGGGAAATGAGCAGTTCTTC.

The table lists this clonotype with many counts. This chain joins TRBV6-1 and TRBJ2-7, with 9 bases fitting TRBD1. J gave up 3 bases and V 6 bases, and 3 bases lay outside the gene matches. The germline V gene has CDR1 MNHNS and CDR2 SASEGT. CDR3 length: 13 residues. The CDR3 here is CASREGQGYEQYF. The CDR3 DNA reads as TGTGCCAGCAGGGAGGGACAGGGCTACGAGCAGTACTTC.

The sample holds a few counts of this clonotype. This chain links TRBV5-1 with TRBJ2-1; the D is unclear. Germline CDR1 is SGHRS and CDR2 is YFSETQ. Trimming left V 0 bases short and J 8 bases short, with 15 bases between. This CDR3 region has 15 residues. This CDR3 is CASSLDRVSIDEQFF. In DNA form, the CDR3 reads TGCGCCAGCAGCTTGGATAGGGTTAGCATCGATGAGCAGTTCTTC.

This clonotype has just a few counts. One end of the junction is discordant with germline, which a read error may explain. The CDR3 DNA sequence: TGTGCTAGCAGCTTAGCAGGTTCGTGGGAGACCCAGTACTTC. Its translation: CASSLAGSWETQYF. The rearrangement links TRBV7-7 to TRBJ2-5; the D is unclear. This CDR3 is built from 14 residues. Per the germline V gene, CDR1 is SSHAT and CDR2 is FNYEAQ (reference sequence).

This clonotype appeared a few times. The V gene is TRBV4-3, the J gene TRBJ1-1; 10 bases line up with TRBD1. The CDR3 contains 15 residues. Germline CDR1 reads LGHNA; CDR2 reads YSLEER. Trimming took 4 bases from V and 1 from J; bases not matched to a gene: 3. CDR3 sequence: CASSLGQGTNTEAFF. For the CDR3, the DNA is TGCGCCAGCAGCCTGGGACAGGGGACGAACACTGAAGCTTTCTTT.

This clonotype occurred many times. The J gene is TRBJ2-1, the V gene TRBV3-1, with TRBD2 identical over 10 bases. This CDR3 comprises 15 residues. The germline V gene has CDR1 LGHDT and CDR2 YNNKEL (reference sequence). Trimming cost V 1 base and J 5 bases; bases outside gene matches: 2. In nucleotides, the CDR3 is TGTGCCAGCAGCCAAGGAGCGGGGGGGGACAATGAGCAGTTCTTC. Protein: CASSQGAGGDNEQFF.